This TCR beta chain was found in a study of CD8+ T cells in alopecia areata. Extracted RNA was reverse transcribed, and the resulting cDNA served as sequencing template. Clones were sequenced by immunoSEQ multiplex PCR, and TCRdb holds only the in-frame ones, with some missing. The data show hundreds of thousands of clones, 60% seen once. Regarding treatment: oral pan-JAK inhibitor, 5-10 mg twice daily. V lost 7 bases to trimming and J lost 2 bases, with 4 bases between them. Germline values: CDR1 SNHLY, CDR2 FYNNEI. The CDR3 has 11 amino acids. For this clone: Its target is unknown.

Regarding the study as a whole: Scalp and blood retained many expanded lesional clones during tofacitinib. In scalp, tofacitinib significantly decreased clonality and expanded CD8+ clones among the top 100.

This chain connects TRBV2 to TRBJ2-3; no reliable D call. The sample was CD4+ T cells sorted from blood, taken at week 52, from a patient treated with tofacitinib. This sequence originates from a human donor with alopecia areata. The CDR3 spells CASTVTDTQYF. In DNA, the CDR3 is TGTGCCAGCACCGTCACAGATACGCAGTATTTT.